One sample yielded the 24 T cell receptor beta chains listed below, sequenced in a study of identifying expanded T cells in peripheral blood. Measured with immunoSEQ multiplex PCR; TCRdb has only the in-frame clones, and not every one. The profile shows around 130,000 clones, approximately 86% of them singletons. The sample consisted of blood. The receptors here all came from a person aged 18 to 70 in good health.

In this sample, this clone turned up a few times. The chain recombines TRBV11-2 with TRBJ2-2; D may be TRBD1 (6 bases). The CDR3 has 14 residues. V was cut by 5 bases and J by 9 bases, with 16 bases left in between. Germline CDR1 SGHAT, CDR2 FQNNGV. CDR3 nucleotide sequence: TGTGCCAGCAGCAGGCCAGGGGCGAACCGGGAGCTGTTTTTT. It yields the protein CASSRPGANRELFF.

The chain couples TRBV10-3 to TRBJ2-5, with TRBD1 matching over 10 bases. The CDR3 is 16 residues long. Germline V gene lookup returns CDR1 ENHRY and CDR2 SYGVKD. The ends lost 3 bases at V and 4 bases at J; junction bases unmatched: 8. Here the CDR3 reads CAISDRDRGMRETQYF. In DNA form, the CDR3 reads TGTGCCATCAGTGATAGGGACAGGGGTATGCGAGAGACCCAGTACTTC.

The chain employs TRBV5-1 and TRBJ2-7; 7 positions match TRBD1. The CDR3 is made up of 16 amino acids. Trimming at V came to 6 bases and at J to 0 bases, leaving 12 bases not matched to a gene. Germline CDR1 reads SGHRS; CDR2 reads YFSETQ. The CDR3 is CASMQFSDRDSYEQYF. Here the CDR3 DNA reads TGCGCCAGCATGCAATTTAGTGACAGGGACTCCTACGAGCAGTACTTC.

This clone showed up just once. V usage is TRBV2 and J usage is TRBJ1-2; D gene unclear. The CDR3 runs 14 residues. V lost 7 bases to trimming and J lost 4 bases, with 16 bases between them. Germline V lookup: CDR1 SNHLY, CDR2 FYNNEI. The CDR3 DNA sequence: TGTGCCAGCAACCTAGAGCAGAATATCTATGGCTACACCTTC. Residues: CASNLEQNIYGYTF.

In its sample, this clone was seen many times. The chain couples TRBV5-5 to TRBJ2-5; a possible D gene is TRBD1 (6 bases). Between the trimmed V and J ends, which lost 4 bases and 2 bases, there was a span of 12 bases. The CDR3 length is 14 residues. Germline CDR1 reads SGHKS; CDR2 reads YYEKEE (reference sequence). The CDR3 DNA sequence: TGTGCCAGCAGCAACAGGGTCACTCAAGAGACCCAGTACTTC. This encodes CASSNRVTQETQYF.

J is TRBJ2-1 and V is TRBV7-9; tentative D call: TRBD2 (5 bases). This CDR3 contains 12 residues. The V gene's germline CDR1 is SEHNR and CDR2 FQNEAQ (reference sequence). V gave up 10 bases and J gave up 3 bases, with 10 bases separating them. DNA of the CDR3: TGTGCCACCGGGGTGGACTACAATGAGCAGTTCTTC. It is translated as CATGVDYNEQFF. Full variable domain (outside the CDR3, taken from reference TRBV7-9 and TRBJ2-1): DTGVSQNPRHKITKRGQNVTFRCDPISEHNRLYWYRQTLGQGPEFLTYFQNEAQLEKSRLLSDRFSAERPKGSFSTLEIQRTEQGDSAMYLCATGVDYNEQFFGPGTRLTVL.

This sequence joins TRBV6-5 and TRBJ1-4; 10 positions agree with TRBD1. Germline CDR1 reads MNHEY; CDR2 reads SVGAGI. With V trimmed by 0 bases and J by 7 bases, 5 bases remained unmatched. The CDR3 has 16 amino acids. The CDR3 DNA reads TGTGCCAGCAGTTACTCCCGACAGGGGGCGGGTGAAAAACTGTTTTTT. This codes for CASSYSRQGAGEKLFF.

The chain combines TRBV4-1 with TRBJ1-2; D not certain. The CDR3 is 14 residues long. Trimming stripped 1 base from V and 0 bases from J, with 6 bases between. Germline CDR1 and CDR2: MGHRA and YSYEKL. Here the CDR3 reads CASSQVPANYGYTF. The CDR3 bases are TGCGCCAGCAGCCAAGTCCCAGCTAACTATGGCTACACCTTC.

V is TRBV2 and J is TRBJ2-7; D is possibly TRBD1 (6 bases). There are 14 residues in the CDR3. V was shortened by 5 bases and J by 2 bases, with 13 bases between the two germline ends. Per the germline V gene, CDR1 is SNHLY and CDR2 is FYNNEI. The CDR3 sequence is CASSKTGHTYEQYF. CDR3 nucleotides: TGTGCCAGCAGTAAGACAGGACATACCTACGAGCAGTACTTC. The entire variable domain, with the rest obtained from reference TRBV2 and TRBJ2-7, is as follows: EPEVTQTPSHQVTQMGQEVILRCVPISNHLYFYWYRQILGQKVEFLVSFYNNEISEKSEIFDDQFSVERPDGSNFTLKIRSTKLEDSAMYFCASSKTGHTYEQYFGPGTRLTVT.

The V call is TRBV18, the J call TRBJ1-3, with D perhaps matching TRBD1 (5 bases). The CDR3 runs 17 residues. V dropped 6 bases and J dropped 0 bases, with 18 bases sitting between them. Germline V gene sequence: CDR1 KGHSH, CDR2 LQKENI. CDR3 sequence: CASSPTVDIYSGNTIYF. The CDR3, as DNA: TGTGCCAGCTCTCCAACGGTGGACATTTACTCTGGAAACACCATATATTTT.

V gene TRBV7-2 combines with J gene TRBJ1-1; 7 bases map to TRBD1. CDR1 and CDR2 from the germline V gene are SGHTA and FQGNSA. The V gene end was trimmed by 6 bases and the J gene end by 5 bases; junction bases not matched to a gene: 12. The CDR3 loop spans 15 amino acids. The DNA for the CDR3 is TGTGCCAGCAGGGGGGGAAACAGGGGATGGACTGAAGCTTTCTTT. The encoded protein is CASRGGNRGWTEAFF.

The chain combines TRBV5-8 with TRBJ1-2, with TRBD1 as a possible D gene (6 bases). This CDR3 is built from 13 residues. The germline V gene encodes CDR1 SGHTS and CDR2 YDEGEE. Trimming stripped 3 bases from V and 6 bases from J, with 12 bases between. The CDR3 region has the DNA TGTGCCAGCAGCTCCTGGGGGCTCGATGGCTACACCTTC. Protein: CASSSWGLDGYTF.

The rearrangement joins TRBV27 to TRBJ2-2; 13 bases are a match to TRBD2. The V segment lost 6 bases and the J segment 3 bases; nucleotides outside the gene matches: 4. CDR1 is MNHEY, CDR2 SMNVEV, per germline (reference sequence). The CDR3 has 16 amino acids. The CDR3 coding sequence is TGTGCCAGCAGAGGACTAGCGGGAGCCTACACCGGGGAGCTGTTTTTT. Protein product: CASRGLAGAYTGELFF.

The V call is TRBV27, the J call TRBJ2-7; D might be TRBD1 (6 bases). The CDR3 has 13 amino acids. Looked up from germline, CDR1 is MNHEY and CDR2 is SMNVEV (reference sequence). With 6 bases removed from V and 5 bases from J, the gap between germline ends came to 14 bases. CDR3 DNA sequence: TGTGCCAGCAGCTTTCAGGGGCGCGACGAGCAGTACTTC. The encoded protein is CASSFQGRDEQYF.

This chain joins TRBV7-8 and TRBJ1-2; a weak D match, TRBD1 (5 bases). Germline V gene sequence: CDR1 SGHVS, CDR2 FQNEAQ. Deletions cut 3 bases from V and 0 bases from J, with 11 bases between. The CDR3 totals 15 residues. This CDR3 is CASSFWTPPNYGYTF. CDR3 bases: TGTGCCAGCAGCTTCTGGACACCCCCTAACTATGGCTACACCTTC.

The chain combines TRBV6-1 with TRBJ2-3, with D possibly called TRBD1 or TRBD2 (5 bases each). The V end lost 4 bases, the J end lost 2 bases, and 13 bases lay between the germline ends. CDR1 is MNHNS and CDR2 is SASEGT in the germline V gene. This CDR3 contains 15 residues. CDR3 sequence reads: CASSGPGTTTDTQYF. The CDR3 region has the DNA TGTGCCAGCAGTGGACCCGGGACCACCACAGATACGCAGTATTTT.

J is TRBJ1-3 and V is TRBV11-2; a weak D match, TRBD1 (5 bases). Deletions cut 6 bases from V and 0 bases from J, with 12 bases between. The CDR3 is 15 residues long. Per germline, CDR1 SGHAT and CDR2 FQNNGV. The CDR3 DNA is TGTGCCAGCAGGCCCTCGGGGGGCTCTGGAAACACCATATATTTT. It yields the protein CASRPSGGSGNTIYF.

The chain has TRBV11-1 and TRBJ2-7; D could derive from TRBD1 or TRBD2 (5 bases each). This CDR3 has 13 residues. Between the trimmed V and J ends, which lost 6 bases and 4 bases, there was a span of 13 bases. Looked up from germline, CDR1 is SGHAT and CDR2 is FQDESV (reference sequence). CDR3 nucleotide sequence: TGTGCCAGCAGTTACCGGGACGGGTACGAGCAGTACTTC. Translated: CASSYRDGYEQYF.

A few counts support this clone. The chain carries TRBV10-2 and TRBJ2-1; no clear D gene. Germline V gene data show CDR1 as WSHSY and CDR2 as SAAADI. V lost 0 bases, J lost 8 bases, and 11 bases lay in between. The CDR3 runs 14 residues. As DNA, the CDR3 is TGCGCCAGCAGTGAGTCCGGAGTGGCAGATGAGCAGTTCTTC. This translates into CASSESGVADEQFF.

V usage is TRBV2 and J usage is TRBJ2-3; 8 bases are a match to TRBD2. J gave up 5 bases and V 2 bases, and 3 bases lay outside the gene matches. The CDR3 runs to 14 residues. CDR1 is SNHLY and CDR2 is FYNNEI in the germline V gene. This CDR3 is CASSERLAGDTQYF. The CDR3 DNA is TGTGCCAGCAGTGAACGGCTAGCGGGAGATACGCAGTATTTT. Supplemented by reference TRBV2 and TRBJ2-3, the full variable domain reads EPEVTQTPSHQVTQMGQEVILRCVPISNHLYFYWYRQILGQKVEFLVSFYNNEISEKSEIFDDQFSVERPDGSNFTLKIRSTKLEDSAMYFCASSERLAGDTQYFGPGTRLTVL.

This chain connects TRBV4-1 to TRBJ2-5, with D perhaps TRBD2 (6 bases). The CDR3 consists of 14 residues. V lost 4 bases to trimming and J lost 4 bases, with 13 bases between them. Germline loops: CDR1 MGHRA, CDR2 YSYEKL. CDR3 DNA: TGCGCCAGCAGCCCGACGGGGGTTCGAGAGACCCAGTACTTC. Amino acids: CASSPTGVRETQYF.

The rearrangement links TRBV5-1 to TRBJ2-5, with D possibly matching TRBD1 (6 bases). The germline CDR1 and CDR2 sequences are SGHRS and YFSETQ. V was clipped by 4 bases and J by 1 base, with 14 bases between them. This CDR3 has 15 residues. The CDR3 spells CASSAGTTFQETQYF. The CDR3 DNA sequence: TGCGCCAGCAGCGCCGGGACAACTTTCCAAGAGACCCAGTACTTC.

The genes are TRBV27 and TRBJ2-5; D may be TRBD1 (5 bases). V shed 7 bases and J shed 3 bases, with 12 bases lying between them. This CDR3 contains 13 residues. CDR1 is MNHEY, CDR2 SMNVEV, per germline (reference sequence). The CDR3 here is CASMTATEETQYF. The CDR3, as DNA: TGTGCCAGCATGACAGCAACAGAAGAGACCCAGTACTTC.

The V gene is TRBV6-5, the J gene TRBJ1-4, with D possibly being TRBD1 (5 bases). The CDR3 totals 15 residues. Germline-derived CDR1 and CDR2 are MNHEY and SVGAGI. The V end lost 2 bases, the J end lost 0 bases, and 7 bases lay between the germline ends. Written as DNA, the CDR3 is TGTGCCAGCAGTTACAAAGGGGCAACTAATGAAAAACTGTTTTTT. As protein: CASSYKGATNEKLFF.